These 27 T cell receptor beta chains share one sample of origin, sequenced in a study of T cell changes during pregnancy in multiple sclerosis. TCRdb keeps only in-frame clones here, not all; method: immunoSEQ multiplex PCR. The sample includes approximately 30,000 clones, about 88% seen only once; the top ten take less than 10%. Sequenced material: CD8+ T cells from peripheral blood mononuclear cells, taken in the second trimester of pregnancy. The receptor set was obtained from a female donor with multiple sclerosis, enrolled in a pregnancy study.

The rearrangement joins TRBV4-1 to TRBJ2-2, with 10 bases lining up with TRBD2. CDR1 and CDR2 (germline): MGHRA, YSYEKL. The CDR3 sequence is 17 residues long. V gave up 3 bases and J gave up 4 bases; unmatched junction bases: 8. CDR3 protein: CASSHMIAGGRTGELFF. The CDR3 DNA follows: TGCGCCAGCAGCCATATGATAGCGGGGGGCCGCACCGGGGAGCTGTTTTTT.

A note on this clone: This may arise from a read error, as a much more abundant clone is one base away. The genes are TRBV6-4 and TRBJ2-3, with 11 nucleotides matching TRBD2. CDR3 length: 14 residues. Germline V gene sequence: CDR1 MRHNA, CDR2 SNTAGT. This chain's CDR3 is CANSSGGATDTQYF. Written as DNA, the CDR3 is TGTGCCAACAGTAGCGGGGGGGCCACAGATACGCAGTATTTT.

This rearrangement joins TRBV7-6 to TRBJ2-7, with D possibly TRBD1 on 5 matching bases. The V gene's germline CDR1 is SGHVS and CDR2 FNYEAQ. V was cut by 5 bases and J by 2 bases, with 16 bases left in between. This CDR3 is 15 amino acids long. This CDR3 is CASSLGVQATYEQYF. The CDR3, as DNA: TGTGCCAGCAGCCTGGGCGTACAGGCTACCTACGAGCAGTACTTC.

This clone came up once. This CDR3 is CASSFSGFRGYTF. In DNA form, the CDR3 reads TGTGCCAGCAGTTTTTCAGGGTTTCGTGGCTACACCTTC. The chain is built from TRBV27 and TRBJ1-2; D might be TRBD1 (5 bases). The CDR3 spans 13 residues. Per germline, CDR1 MNHEY and CDR2 SMNVEV (reference sequence). Trimming shortened V by 3 bases and J by 7 bases, and 12 bases separated the two germline ends.

The chain uses TRBV27 and TRBJ2-1, with D hard to call. V shed 3 bases and J shed 6 bases, with 15 bases lying between them. CDR1 is MNHEY, CDR2 SMNVEV, per germline (reference sequence). This CDR3 has 15 amino acids. CDR3 DNA sequence: TGTGCCAGCAGTTTGTCAGGTCCCGTAGTCAATGAGCAGTTCTTC. Residues: CASSLSGPVVNEQFF.

CDR3 region: CASSPRRSGEAFF. DNA of the CDR3: TGTGCCAGCAGCCCCCGGAGGAGCGGGGAAGCTTTCTTT. The rearrangement uses TRBV13 and TRBJ1-1, with D unresolved. The CDR3 loop spans 13 amino acids. The germline V and J ends were trimmed by 5 bases and 8 bases, with 15 bases remaining between them. The germline V gene encodes CDR1 PRHDT and CDR2 FYEKMQ (reference sequence).

The chain recombines TRBV18 with TRBJ1-2, with D uncertain. The germline V gene encodes CDR1 KGHSH and CDR2 LQKENI. The CDR3 has 15 amino acids. The V and J ends lost 6 bases and 1 base respectively, with 15 bases between them. The CDR3 sequence is CASSFEGRSNYGYTF. The CDR3 DNA reads TGTGCCAGCTCGTTCGAGGGTAGGAGTAACTATGGCTACACCTTC.

This clone appeared a single time. The missing conserved phenylalanine or tryptophan at the end of this CDR3 makes a read error likely. The CDR3 sequence is CASSVGWGSYEQYL. DNA of the CDR3: TGTGCCAGCAGCGTAGGATGGGGCTCCTACGAGCAGTACCTC. V usage is TRBV9 and J usage is TRBJ2-7; unclear D gene. Trimming shortened V by 0 bases and J by 0 bases, and 7 bases separated the two germline ends. This CDR3 comprises 14 residues. Germline values: CDR1 SGDLS, CDR2 YYNGEE.

This clone has only a few counts. J is TRBJ1-5 and V is TRBV28; 8 positions agree with TRBD1. Germline V gene lookup returns CDR1 MDHEN and CDR2 SYDVKM. The CDR3 loop spans 14 amino acids. After removal of 8 bases from V and 7 bases from J, the junction contained 10 bases not matched to a gene. Here the CDR3 reads CASRGQGDVQPQHF. The CDR3, as DNA: TGTGCCAGCCGCGGACAGGGAGACGTACAGCCCCAGCATTTT.

The chain joins TRBV4-2 to TRBJ2-1, with 11 positions matching TRBD1. V trimming: 0 bases; J trimming: 3 bases; junction bases outside the gene matches: 1. This CDR3 comprises 16 residues. In germline, CDR1 is LGHNA, CDR2 YNFKEQ. In DNA form, the CDR3 reads TGTGCCAGCAGCCAAGAGGGACAGGGGGGCTACAATGAGCAGTTCTTC. It yields the protein CASSQEGQGGYNEQFF.

V is TRBV5-4 and J is TRBJ1-1, with a possible D match to TRBD1 (6 bases). CDR3 length: 15 residues. CDR1 is SGHNT and CDR2 is YYREEE in the germline V gene (reference sequence). The germline V and J ends were trimmed by 5 bases and 6 bases, with 20 bases remaining between them. The CDR3 loop is CASSGARGIRSEAFF. The CDR3 nucleotides read TGTGCCAGCAGTGGCGCAAGGGGGATACGATCTGAAGCTTTCTTT.

The chain uses TRBV5-6 and TRBJ1-2; perhaps TRBD1 as D (5 bases). Trimming took 3 bases from V and 4 from J, leaving 10 bases between them. CDR3 length: 13 residues. CDR1 is SGHDT and CDR2 is YYEEEE in the germline V gene. In nucleotides, the CDR3 is TGTGCCAGCAGCTCGCTCGGGGGCTATGGCTACACCTTC. This translates into CASSSLGGYGYTF.

The rearrangement links TRBV27 to TRBJ1-5; D possibly corresponds to TRBD1 (5 bases). CDR3 length: 15 residues. The ends were cut back, 3 bases at V and 2 bases at J, with 11 bases in the middle. The V gene's germline CDR1 is MNHEY and CDR2 SMNVEV (reference sequence). CDR3 nucleotide sequence: TGTGCCAGCAGTTTCGTAGGGGTTGGCAATCAGCCCCAGCATTTT. Translation: CASSFVGVGNQPQHF.

This chain connects TRBV19 to TRBJ1-1; D possibly corresponds to TRBD1 (6 bases). CDR3 size: 15 residues. Trimming shortened V by 6 bases and J by 1 base, and 15 bases separated the two germline ends. Germline assignment: CDR1 LNHDA and CDR2 SQIVND (reference sequence). CDR3 loop: CASRAGAGGNTEAFF. CDR3 in DNA: TGTGCCAGTAGGGCGGGGGCCGGGGGGAACACTGAAGCTTTCTTT. Full variable domain (missing parts from reference TRBV19 and TRBJ1-1): DGGITQSPKYLFRKEGQNVTLSCEQNLNHDAMYWYRQDPGQGLRLIYYSQIVNDFQKGDIAEGYSVSREKKESFPLTVTSAQKNPTAFYLCASRAGAGGNTEAFFGQGTRLTVV.

The chain joins TRBV9 to TRBJ2-3; D possibly corresponds to TRBD2 (7 bases). Germline CDR1 and CDR2: SGDLS and YYNGEE. V lost 0 bases to trimming and J lost 3 bases, with 11 bases between them. CDR3 size: 15 residues. DNA of the CDR3: TGTGCCAGCAGCGTAGCGGGGGGCCCAACAGATACGCAGTATTTT. It specifies CASSVAGGPTDTQYF.

The chain links TRBV5-5 to TRBJ1-2; D gene unclear. The CDR3 sequence is 15 residues long. Trimming cost V 0 bases and J 4 bases, with 13 bases left between them. Germline assignment: CDR1 SGHKS and CDR2 YYEKEE (reference sequence). The CDR3 region has the DNA TGTGCCAGCAGCTTGGACTGGTCGCCGGGCTATGGCTACACCTTC. Residues: CASSLDWSPGYGYTF.

This chain links TRBV6-4 with TRBJ2-1; 9 bases line up with TRBD2. This CDR3 has 15 residues. The ends lost 3 bases at V and 10 bases at J; junction bases unmatched: 10. The germline V gene encodes CDR1 MRHNA and CDR2 SNTAGT. Written as DNA, the CDR3 is TGTGCCAGCAGTGAGATGCGGGGGGGCTCGGGAGAGCAGTTCTTC. Encoded protein: CASSEMRGGSGEQFF.

In this sample, this clone turned up a few times. CDR3 in DNA: TGTGCCAGCAGTTCCCACTTGGGGCGGACAGACTATGGCTACACCTTC. Translating gives CASSSHLGRTDYGYTF. The chain couples TRBV27 to TRBJ1-2, with a possible D match to TRBD1 (6 bases). The CDR3 consists of 16 residues. Trimming pared 4 bases from V and 3 bases from J, leaving 18 bases between. Germline CDR1 reads MNHEY; CDR2 reads SMNVEV (reference sequence).

The chain has TRBV6-1 and TRBJ1-6; TRBD1 might be the D (5 bases). CDR3 length equals 16 residues. The V gene lost 2 bases and the J gene lost 9 bases, with 17 bases spanning the gap. The germline V gene encodes CDR1 MNHNS and CDR2 SASEGT. CDR3 region: CASSETPGDPGSPLHF. The CDR3 bases are TGTGCCAGCAGTGAAACCCCGGGGGACCCCGGTTCACCCCTCCACTTT.

The chain uses TRBV6-6 and TRBJ2-7, with D maybe TRBD1 (6 bases). The CDR3 runs 16 residues. Trimming took 6 bases from V and 4 from J, leaving 22 bases between them. Germline V gives CDR1 MNHNY, CDR2 SVGAGI (reference sequence). CDR3 loop: CASSRTRRTVSYEQYF. The DNA for the CDR3 is TGTGCCAGCAGCCGTACCAGACGGACAGTCTCTTACGAGCAGTACTTC.

The V and J genes are TRBV13 and TRBJ2-1; the D gene is possibly TRBD2 (5 bases). The germline V gene has CDR1 PRHDT and CDR2 FYEKMQ (reference sequence). Trimming stripped 5 bases from V and 8 bases from J, with 16 bases between. The CDR3 is 14 amino acids. CDR3 DNA: TGTGCCAGCAGCACCGACGGGAATTGGGATGAGCAGTTCTTC. It yields the protein CASSTDGNWDEQFF. Using reference TRBV13 and TRBJ2-1 for the parts outside the CDR3, the full variable domain is AAGVIQSPRHLIKEKRETATLKCYPIPRHDTVYWYQQGPGQDPQFLISFYEKMQSDKGSIPDRFSAQQFSDYHSELNMSSLELGDSALYFCASSTDGNWDEQFFGPGTRLTVL.

The chain is built from TRBV5-6 and TRBJ1-1; 9 nucleotides match TRBD1. The V segment lost 4 bases and the J segment 5 bases; nucleotides outside the gene matches: 9. This CDR3 region has 15 residues. Germline V gene data show CDR1 as SGHDT and CDR2 as YYEEEE. The CDR3 protein is CASSPRTGDWTEAFF. CDR3 coding DNA: TGTGCCAGCAGCCCCAGGACAGGGGATTGGACTGAAGCTTTCTTT.

This chain uses TRBV15 with TRBJ1-5; no reliable D call. Germline CDR1 and CDR2: LNHNV and YYDKDF (reference sequence). V dropped 3 bases and J dropped 5 bases, with 8 bases sitting between them. The CDR3 is made up of 13 amino acids. For the CDR3, the DNA is TGTGCCACCAGCAGCCGGGGAGATCAGCCCCAGCATTTT. Translated: CATSSRGDQPQHF.

The chain employs TRBV5-4 and TRBJ2-1; the match to TRBD2 covers 13 bases. Per the germline V gene, CDR1 is SGHNT and CDR2 is YYREEE (reference sequence). V trimming: 0 bases; J trimming: 8 bases; junction bases outside the gene matches: 5. The CDR3 extends over 16 amino acids. CDR3: CASSLVTSGGYDEQFF. The CDR3 coding sequence is TGTGCCAGCAGCTTGGTGACTAGCGGGGGGTACGATGAGCAGTTCTTC.

The gene calls are TRBV18 and TRBJ2-7; D is perhaps TRBD2 (5 bases). Looked up from germline, CDR1 is KGHSH and CDR2 is LQKENI. Between the trimmed V and J ends, which lost 6 bases and 1 base, there was a span of 13 bases. The CDR3 contains 14 residues. The CDR3 DNA reads as TGTGCCAGCTCCCCGGACTTCCTATCCTACGAGCAGTACTTC. This translates into CASSPDFLSYEQYF.

This chain links TRBV29-1 with TRBJ2-6; 10 bases agree with TRBD1. CDR1 is SQVTM and CDR2 is ANQGSEA in the germline V gene. V shed 2 bases and J 3 bases; nucleotides not matched to a gene: 4. The length of the CDR3 is 16 residues. CDR3 sequence: CSVERDRGFGANVLTF. The CDR3 DNA is TGCAGCGTTGAAAGGGACAGGGGTTTTGGGGCCAACGTCCTGACTTTC.

The rearrangement links TRBV2 to TRBJ1-2; D gene ambiguous. V lost 2 bases and J 4 bases, leaving 23 bases between the germline ends. This CDR3 is built from 18 residues. In germline, CDR1 is SNHLY, CDR2 FYNNEI. CDR3 sequence reads: CASSEPGSPPNYGYGYTF. The CDR3 region has the DNA TGTGCCAGCAGTGAACCGGGTTCACCCCCCAACTATGGCTATGGCTACACCTTC.